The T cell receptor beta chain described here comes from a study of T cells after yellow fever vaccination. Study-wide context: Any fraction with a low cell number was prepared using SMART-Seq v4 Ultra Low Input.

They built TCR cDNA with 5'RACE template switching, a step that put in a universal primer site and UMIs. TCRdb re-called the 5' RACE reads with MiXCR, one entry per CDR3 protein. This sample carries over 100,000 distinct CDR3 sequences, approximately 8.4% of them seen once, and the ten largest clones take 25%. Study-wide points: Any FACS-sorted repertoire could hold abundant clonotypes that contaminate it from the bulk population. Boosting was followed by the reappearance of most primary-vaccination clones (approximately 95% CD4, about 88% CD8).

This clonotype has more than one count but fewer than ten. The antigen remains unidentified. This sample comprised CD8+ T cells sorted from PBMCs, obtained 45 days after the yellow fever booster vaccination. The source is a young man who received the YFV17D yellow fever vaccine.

The CDR3 sequence is CASSTNQPQHF. CDR3 nucleotides: TGTGCCAGCAGCACGAATCAGCCCCAGCATTTT. The V gene is TRBV7-2, the J gene TRBJ1-5; no firm D call. Trimming left V 5 bases short and J 4 bases short, with 3 bases between. The germline V gene encodes CDR1 SGHTA and CDR2 FQGNSA. The CDR3 is made up of 11 amino acids.